This TCR beta chain was sequenced in a study of T cell responses to AZD1222 COVID-19 vaccine. Study outcomes and limitations: Only after the peak T cell response were repertoires sampled.

This clone was picked up one time. The antigen remains unidentified. Generated by immunoSEQ multiplex PCR, the TCRdb table keeps only in-frame clones and is missing some. The sample shows 90,000 to 110,000 clones, roughly 82% of them seen only once. Germline values: CDR1 SNHLY, CDR2 FYNNEI. V was shortened by 5 bases and J by 8 bases, with 9 bases between the two germline ends. This CDR3 has 11 residues. The sequence came from an adult in good health. V is TRBV2 and J is TRBJ1-2; weak D call: TRBD1 (6 bases). Sequences were derived from peripheral blood, sampled on day 0 of AZD1222 vaccination. CDR3 region: CASSPGVGYTF. CDR3 DNA: TGTGCCAGCAGTCCAGGGGTCGGCTACACCTTC.